Sequencing of this TCR beta chain was carried out in a study of shared clonotypes between healthy human individuals. At the level of the study: CD4 naive cells filled three plates per donor, CD4 memory three, CD8 naive two and CD8 memory one.

The protocol was immunoSEQ multiplex PCR, while the TCRdb copy is restricted to in-frame clones and leaves out a portion. The data show some 2 million clones, just under 95% seen once. This CDR3 spans 12 amino acids. V gave up 3 bases and J gave up 9 bases, with 10 bases separating them. Germline V lookup: CDR1 SGDLS, CDR2 YYNGEE. Positive CCR7 selection of CD45RO-negative cells yielded the naive CD8 cells, and terminally differentiated effector memory CD45RA+ cells were excluded. All donors were healthy HIV-negative adults lacking recent acute infections or vaccinations. This receptor was identified in a man aged 18 to 29 in good health. V gene TRBV9 combines with J gene TRBJ2-1; D is undetermined. The sample consisted of naive CD8+ T cells sorted from blood. The CDR3 protein is CASSDLMGEQFF. In DNA, the CDR3 is TGTGCCAGCAGCGACCTGATGGGTGAGCAGTTCTTC.